This note documents a single T cell receptor (beta chain) sequence. Sequenced by immunoSEQ multiplex PCR; TCRdb stores in-frame clones only, minus some. The table lists tens of thousands of clones, approximately 91% of them singletons. This sample stems from a study of identifying expanded T cells in peripheral blood. With 4 bases removed from V and 4 bases from J, the gap between germline ends came to 14 bases. The CDR3 is 15 residues long. CDR1 is SGHRS and CDR2 is YFSETQ in the germline V gene. Source material: blood. The chain uses TRBV5-1 and TRBJ2-2, with a possible D match to TRBD2 (6 bases). The receptor's source is a person between 18 and 70 years old in good health. This CDR3 is CASSEGLISTGELFF. The DNA for the CDR3 is TGCGCCAGCAGCGAGGGACTGATAAGCACCGGGGAGCTGTTTTTT.